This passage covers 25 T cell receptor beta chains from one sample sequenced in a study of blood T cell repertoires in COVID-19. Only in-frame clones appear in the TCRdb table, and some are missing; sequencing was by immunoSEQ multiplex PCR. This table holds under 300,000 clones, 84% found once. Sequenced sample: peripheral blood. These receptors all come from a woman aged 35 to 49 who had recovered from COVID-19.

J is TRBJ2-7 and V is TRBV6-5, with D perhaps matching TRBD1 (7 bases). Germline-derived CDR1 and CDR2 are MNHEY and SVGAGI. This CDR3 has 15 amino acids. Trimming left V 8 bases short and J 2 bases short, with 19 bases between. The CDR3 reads CASQSVSGGPYEQYF. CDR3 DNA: TGTGCCAGCCAGAGTGTGTCAGGGGGGCCCTACGAGCAGTACTTC.

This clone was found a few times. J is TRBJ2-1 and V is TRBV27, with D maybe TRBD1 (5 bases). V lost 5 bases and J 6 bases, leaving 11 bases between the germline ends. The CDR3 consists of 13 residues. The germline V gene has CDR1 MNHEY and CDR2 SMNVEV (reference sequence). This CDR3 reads CASSTGLGNEQFF. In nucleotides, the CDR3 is TGTGCCAGCAGTACAGGCTTGGGCAATGAGCAGTTCTTC.

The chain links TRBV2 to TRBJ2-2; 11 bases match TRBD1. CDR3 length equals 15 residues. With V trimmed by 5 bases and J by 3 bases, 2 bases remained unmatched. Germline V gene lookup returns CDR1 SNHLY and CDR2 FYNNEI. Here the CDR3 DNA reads TGTGCCAGCAGTCGGGACAGGGGGTACACCGGGGAGCTGTTTTTT. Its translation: CASSRDRGYTGELFF.

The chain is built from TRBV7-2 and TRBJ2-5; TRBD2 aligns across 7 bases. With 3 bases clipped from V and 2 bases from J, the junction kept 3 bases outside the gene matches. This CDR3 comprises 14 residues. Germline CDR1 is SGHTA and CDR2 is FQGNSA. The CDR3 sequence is CASSLTSRQETQYF. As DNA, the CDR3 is TGTGCCAGCAGCTTGACTAGCCGGCAAGAGACCCAGTACTTC.

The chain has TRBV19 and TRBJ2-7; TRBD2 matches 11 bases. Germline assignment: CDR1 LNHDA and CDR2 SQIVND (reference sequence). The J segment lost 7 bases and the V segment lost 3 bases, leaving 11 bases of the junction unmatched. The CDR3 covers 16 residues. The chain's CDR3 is CASSIWSLAGGREQYF. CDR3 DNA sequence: TGTGCCAGTAGTATCTGGAGTCTAGCGGGGGGACGGGAGCAGTACTTC.

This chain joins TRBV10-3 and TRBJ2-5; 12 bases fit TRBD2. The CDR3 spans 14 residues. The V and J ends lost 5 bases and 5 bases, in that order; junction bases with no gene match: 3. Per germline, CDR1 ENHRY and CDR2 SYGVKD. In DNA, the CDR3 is TGTGCCATCAGTCCGGGACTAGCGGGCGAGACCCAGTACTTC. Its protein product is CAISPGLAGETQYF.

The CDR3 DNA follows: TGTGCTAGTGGTTTGGTTGGGGCGGGGGGTTTGAAGACCCAGTACTTC. Protein sequence: CASGLVGAGGLKTQYF. The V and J genes are TRBV12-5 and TRBJ2-5; 8 bases map to TRBD2. This CDR3 has 16 residues. V shed 0 bases, J shed 6 bases, and the junction held 9 bases outside the gene matches. Per the germline V gene, CDR1 is LGHNT and CDR2 is FRNRAP.

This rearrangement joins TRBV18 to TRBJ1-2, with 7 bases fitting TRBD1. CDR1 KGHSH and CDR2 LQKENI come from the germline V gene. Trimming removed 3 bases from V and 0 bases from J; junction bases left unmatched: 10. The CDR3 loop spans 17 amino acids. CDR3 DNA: TGTGCCAGCTCACCCTCGACAGGGTGGGGAGCTAACTATGGCTACACCTTC. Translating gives CASSPSTGWGANYGYTF.

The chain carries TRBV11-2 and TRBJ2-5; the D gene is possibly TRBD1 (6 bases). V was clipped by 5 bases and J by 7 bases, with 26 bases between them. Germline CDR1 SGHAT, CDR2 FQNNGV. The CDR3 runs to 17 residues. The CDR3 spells CASSPRGETAQGRTQYF. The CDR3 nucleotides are TGTGCCAGCAGCCCCAGGGGAGAGACGGCCCAAGGTCGGACCCAGTACTTC.

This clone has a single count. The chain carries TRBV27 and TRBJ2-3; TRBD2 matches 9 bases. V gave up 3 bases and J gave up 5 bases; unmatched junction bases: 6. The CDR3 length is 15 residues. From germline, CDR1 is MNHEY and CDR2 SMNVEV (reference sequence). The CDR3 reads CASSFKPSGEDTQYF. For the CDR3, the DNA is TGTGCCAGCAGTTTCAAGCCTAGCGGGGAAGATACGCAGTATTTT.

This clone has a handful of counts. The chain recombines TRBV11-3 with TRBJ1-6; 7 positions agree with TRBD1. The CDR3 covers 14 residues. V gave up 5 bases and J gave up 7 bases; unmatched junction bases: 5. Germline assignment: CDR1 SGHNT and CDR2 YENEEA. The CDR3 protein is CASSTGQTNSPLHF. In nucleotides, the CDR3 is TGTGCCAGCAGCACGGGACAGACAAATTCACCCCTCCACTTT.

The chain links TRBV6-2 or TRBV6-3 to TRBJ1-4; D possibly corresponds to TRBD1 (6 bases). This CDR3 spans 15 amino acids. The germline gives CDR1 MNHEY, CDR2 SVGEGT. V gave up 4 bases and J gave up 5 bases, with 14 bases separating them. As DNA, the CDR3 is TGTGCCAGCAGTTTCCTTGGACAGACAAATGAAAAACTGTTTTTT. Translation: CASSFLGQTNEKLFF.

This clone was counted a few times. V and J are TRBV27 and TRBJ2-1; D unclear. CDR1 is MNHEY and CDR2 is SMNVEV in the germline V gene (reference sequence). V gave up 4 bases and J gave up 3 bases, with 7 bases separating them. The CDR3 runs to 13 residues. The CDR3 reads CASSSGFYNEQFF. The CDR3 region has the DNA TGTGCCAGCAGTTCCGGGTTCTACAATGAGCAGTTCTTC.

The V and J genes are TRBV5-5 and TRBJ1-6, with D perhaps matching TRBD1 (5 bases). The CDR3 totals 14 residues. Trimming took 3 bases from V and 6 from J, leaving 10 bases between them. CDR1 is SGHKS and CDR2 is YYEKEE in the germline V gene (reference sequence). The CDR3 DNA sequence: TGTGCCAGCAGCTCAGACCAGGGTAATTCACCCCTCCACTTT. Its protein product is CASSSDQGNSPLHF.

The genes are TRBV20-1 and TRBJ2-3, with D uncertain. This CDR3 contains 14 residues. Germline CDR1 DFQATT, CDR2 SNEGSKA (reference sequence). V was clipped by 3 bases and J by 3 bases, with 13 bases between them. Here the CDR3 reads CSASIGLATDTQYF. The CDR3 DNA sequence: TGCAGTGCTAGTATCGGTCTCGCAACAGATACGCAGTATTTT.

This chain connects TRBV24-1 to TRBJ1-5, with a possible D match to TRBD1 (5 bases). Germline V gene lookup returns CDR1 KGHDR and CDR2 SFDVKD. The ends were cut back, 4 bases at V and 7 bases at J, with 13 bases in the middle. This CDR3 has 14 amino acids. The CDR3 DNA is TGTGCCACCAGTGAGATTTTTCAGGGACAGCCCCAGCATTTT. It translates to CATSEIFQGQPQHF.

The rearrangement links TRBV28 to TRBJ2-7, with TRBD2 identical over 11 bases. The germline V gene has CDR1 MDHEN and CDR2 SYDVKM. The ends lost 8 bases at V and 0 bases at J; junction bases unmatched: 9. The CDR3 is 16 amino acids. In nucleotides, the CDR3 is TGTGCCAGCTTTACTAGCGGGGGTTCCAGCTCCTACGAGCAGTACTTC. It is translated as CASFTSGGSSSYEQYF.

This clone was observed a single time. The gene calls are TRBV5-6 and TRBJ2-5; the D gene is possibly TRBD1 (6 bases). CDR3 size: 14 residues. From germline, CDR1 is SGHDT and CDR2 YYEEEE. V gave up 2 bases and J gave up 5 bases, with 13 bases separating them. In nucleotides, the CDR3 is TGTGCCAGCAGCTTTACAGGGTCCTCGGAGACCCAGTACTTC. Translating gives CASSFTGSSETQYF.

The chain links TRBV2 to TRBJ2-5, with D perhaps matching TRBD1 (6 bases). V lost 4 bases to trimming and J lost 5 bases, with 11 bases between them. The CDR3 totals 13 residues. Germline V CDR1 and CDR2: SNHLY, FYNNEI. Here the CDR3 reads CASSVLRGETQYF. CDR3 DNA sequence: TGTGCCAGCAGTGTTTTAAGGGGGGAGACCCAGTACTTC.

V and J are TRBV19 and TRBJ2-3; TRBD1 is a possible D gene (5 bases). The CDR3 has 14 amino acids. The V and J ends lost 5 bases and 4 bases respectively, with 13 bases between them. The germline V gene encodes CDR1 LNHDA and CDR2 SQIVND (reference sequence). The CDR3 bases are TGTGCCAGTAGTGTAGCAGGGTGGGCAGATACGCAGTATTTT. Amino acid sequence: CASSVAGWADTQYF. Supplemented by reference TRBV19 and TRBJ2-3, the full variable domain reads DGGITQSPKYLFRKEGQNVTLSCEQNLNHDAMYWYRQDPGQGLRLIYYSQIVNDFQKGDIAEGYSVSREKKESFPLTVTSAQKNPTAFYLCASSVAGWADTQYFGPGTRLTVL.

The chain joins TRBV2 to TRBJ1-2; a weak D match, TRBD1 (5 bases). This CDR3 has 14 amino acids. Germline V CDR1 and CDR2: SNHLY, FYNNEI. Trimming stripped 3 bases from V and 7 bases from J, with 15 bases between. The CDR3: CASSERGGFGGYTF. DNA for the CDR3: TGTGCCAGCAGTGAGCGCGGGGGATTCGGTGGCTACACCTTC. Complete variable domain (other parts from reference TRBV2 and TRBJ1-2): EPEVTQTPSHQVTQMGQEVILRCVPISNHLYFYWYRQILGQKVEFLVSFYNNEISEKSEIFDDQFSVERPDGSNFTLKIRSTKLEDSAMYFCASSERGGFGGYTFGSGTRLTVV.

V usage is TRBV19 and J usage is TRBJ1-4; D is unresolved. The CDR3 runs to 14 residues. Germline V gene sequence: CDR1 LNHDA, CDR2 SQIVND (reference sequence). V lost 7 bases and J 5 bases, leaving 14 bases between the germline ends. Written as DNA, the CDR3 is TGTGCCAGTAATGGCCGATACGAAAATGAAAAACTGTTTTTT. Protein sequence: CASNGRYENEKLFF. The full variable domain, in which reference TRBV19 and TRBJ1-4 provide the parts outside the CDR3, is DGGITQSPKYLFRKEGQNVTLSCEQNLNHDAMYWYRQDPGQGLRLIYYSQIVNDFQKGDIAEGYSVSREKKESFPLTVTSAQKNPTAFYLCASNGRYENEKLFFGSGTQLSVL.

The CDR3 loop is CASRRNNEQFF. The CDR3 DNA reads as TGTGCCAGCAGGAGGAACAATGAGCAGTTCTTC. V and J are TRBV6-5 and TRBJ2-1; D unclear. Germline assignment: CDR1 MNHEY and CDR2 SVGAGI. There are 11 residues in the CDR3. V dropped 6 bases and J dropped 5 bases, with 5 bases sitting between them.

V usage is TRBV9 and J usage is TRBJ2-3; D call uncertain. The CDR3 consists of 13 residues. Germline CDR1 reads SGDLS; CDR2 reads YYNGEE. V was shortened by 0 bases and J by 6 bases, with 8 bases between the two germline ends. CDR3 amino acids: CASSVEYRDTQYF. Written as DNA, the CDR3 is TGTGCCAGCAGCGTAGAATATCGGGATACGCAGTATTTT.

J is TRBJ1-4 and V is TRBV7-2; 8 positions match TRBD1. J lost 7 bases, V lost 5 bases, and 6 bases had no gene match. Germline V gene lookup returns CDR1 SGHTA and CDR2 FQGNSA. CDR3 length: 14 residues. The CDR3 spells CASSPGQGGEKLFF. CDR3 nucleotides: TGTGCCAGCAGCCCCGGACAGGGAGGTGAAAAACTGTTTTTT. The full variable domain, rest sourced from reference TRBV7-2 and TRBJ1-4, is GAGVSQSPSNKVTEKGKDVELRCDPISGHTALYWYRQSLGQGLEFLIYFQGNSAPDKSGLPSDRFSAERTGGSVSTLTIQRTQQEDSAVYLCASSPGQGGEKLFFGSGTQLSVL.